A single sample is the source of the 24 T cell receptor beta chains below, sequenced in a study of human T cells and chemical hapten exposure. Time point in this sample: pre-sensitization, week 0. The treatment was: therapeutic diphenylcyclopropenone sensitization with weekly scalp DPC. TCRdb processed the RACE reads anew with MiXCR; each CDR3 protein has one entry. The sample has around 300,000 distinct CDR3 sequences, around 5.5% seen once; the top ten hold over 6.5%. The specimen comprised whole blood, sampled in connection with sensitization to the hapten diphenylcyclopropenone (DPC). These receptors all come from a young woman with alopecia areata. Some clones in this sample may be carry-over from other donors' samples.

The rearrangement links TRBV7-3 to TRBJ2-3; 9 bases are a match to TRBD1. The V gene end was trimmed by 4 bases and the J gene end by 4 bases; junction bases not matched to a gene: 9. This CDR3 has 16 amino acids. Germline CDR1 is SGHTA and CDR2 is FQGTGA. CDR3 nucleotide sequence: TGTGCCAGCAGCTCTCGACCGGGACAGGGAGCAGATACGCAGTATTTT. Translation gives CASSSRPGQGADTQYF.

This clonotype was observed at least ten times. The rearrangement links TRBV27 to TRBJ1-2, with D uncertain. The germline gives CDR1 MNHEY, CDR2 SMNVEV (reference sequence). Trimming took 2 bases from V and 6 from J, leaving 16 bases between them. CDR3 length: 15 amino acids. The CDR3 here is CASSLVGDMSHGYTF. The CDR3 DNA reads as TGTGCCAGCAGTTTAGTCGGAGACATGTCCCATGGCTACACCTTC.

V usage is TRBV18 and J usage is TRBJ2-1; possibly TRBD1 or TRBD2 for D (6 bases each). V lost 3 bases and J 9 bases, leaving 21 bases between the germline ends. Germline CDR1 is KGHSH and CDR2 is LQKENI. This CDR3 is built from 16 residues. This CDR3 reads CASSPLKRVLGGEQFF. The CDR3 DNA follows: TGTGCCAGCTCACCCCTGAAGCGGGTGCTAGGGGGTGAGCAGTTCTTC.

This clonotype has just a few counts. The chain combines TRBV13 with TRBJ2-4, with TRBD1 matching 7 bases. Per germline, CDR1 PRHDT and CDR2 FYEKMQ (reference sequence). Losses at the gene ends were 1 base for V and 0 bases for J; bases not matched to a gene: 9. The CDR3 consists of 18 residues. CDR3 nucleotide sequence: TGTGCCAGCAGCTTAGAACGGACAGGCGAGGGAGCCAAAAACATTCAGTACTTC. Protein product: CASSLERTGEGAKNIQYF.

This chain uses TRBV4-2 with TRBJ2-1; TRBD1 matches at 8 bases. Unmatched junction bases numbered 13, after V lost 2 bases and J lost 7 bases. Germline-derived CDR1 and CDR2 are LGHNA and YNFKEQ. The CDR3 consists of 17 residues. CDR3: CASSQSPAGQGRNEQFF. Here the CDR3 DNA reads TGTGCCAGCAGCCAAAGCCCCGCCGGACAGGGAAGGAATGAGCAGTTCTTC.

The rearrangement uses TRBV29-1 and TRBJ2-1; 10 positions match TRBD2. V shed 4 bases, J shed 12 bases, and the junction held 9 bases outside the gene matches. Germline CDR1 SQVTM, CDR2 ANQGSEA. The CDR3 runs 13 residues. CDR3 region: CSVAASGGELQFF. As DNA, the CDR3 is TGCAGCGTTGCGGCTAGCGGGGGAGAATTGCAGTTCTTC.

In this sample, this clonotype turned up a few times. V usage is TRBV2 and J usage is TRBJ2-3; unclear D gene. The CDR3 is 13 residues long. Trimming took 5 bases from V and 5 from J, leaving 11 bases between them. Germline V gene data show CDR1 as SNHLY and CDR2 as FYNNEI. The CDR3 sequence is CASSYTTEDTQYF. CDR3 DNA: TGTGCCAGCAGTTACACGACGGAAGATACGCAGTATTTT.

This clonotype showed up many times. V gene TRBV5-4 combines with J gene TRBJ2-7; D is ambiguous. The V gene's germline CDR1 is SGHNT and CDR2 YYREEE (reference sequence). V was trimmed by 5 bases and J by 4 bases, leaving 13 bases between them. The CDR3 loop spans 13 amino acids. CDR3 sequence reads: CASSLGGTYEQYF. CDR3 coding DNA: TGTGCCAGCAGTTTAGGCGGCACTTACGAGCAGTACTTC.

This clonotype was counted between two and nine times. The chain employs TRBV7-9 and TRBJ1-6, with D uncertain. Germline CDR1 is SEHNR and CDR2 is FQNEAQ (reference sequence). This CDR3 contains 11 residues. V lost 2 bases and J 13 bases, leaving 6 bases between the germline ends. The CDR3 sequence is CASSLPGPLHF. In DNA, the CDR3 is TGTGCCAGCAGCTTACCGGGCCCCCTCCACTTT.

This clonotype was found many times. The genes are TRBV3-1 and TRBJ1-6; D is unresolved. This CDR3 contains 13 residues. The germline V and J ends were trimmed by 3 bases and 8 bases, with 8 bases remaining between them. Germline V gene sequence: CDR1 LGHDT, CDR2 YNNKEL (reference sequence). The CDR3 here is CASSQLRDSPLHF. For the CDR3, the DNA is TGTGCCAGCAGCCAGTTGCGGGATTCACCCCTCCACTTT.

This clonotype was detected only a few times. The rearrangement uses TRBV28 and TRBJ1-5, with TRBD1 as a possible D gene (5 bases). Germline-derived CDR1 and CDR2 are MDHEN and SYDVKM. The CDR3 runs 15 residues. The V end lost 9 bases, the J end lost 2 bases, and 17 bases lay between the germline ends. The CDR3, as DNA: TGTGCCAGTACGTGGGACCTGGTTGGCAATCAGCCCCAGCATTTT. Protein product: CASTWDLVGNQPQHF.

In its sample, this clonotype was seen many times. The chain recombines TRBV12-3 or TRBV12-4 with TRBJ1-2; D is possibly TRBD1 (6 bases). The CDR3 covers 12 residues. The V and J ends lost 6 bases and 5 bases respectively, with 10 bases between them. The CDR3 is CASRYRAYGYTF. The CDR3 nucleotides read TGTGCCAGCAGGTACAGGGCTTATGGCTACACCTTC.

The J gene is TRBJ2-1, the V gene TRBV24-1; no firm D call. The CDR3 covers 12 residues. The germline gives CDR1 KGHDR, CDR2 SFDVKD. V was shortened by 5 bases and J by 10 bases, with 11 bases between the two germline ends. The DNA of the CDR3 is TGTGCCACCAGTGGGGAAAGCAGCGAGCAGTTCTTC. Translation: CATSGESSEQFF.

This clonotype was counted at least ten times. CDR3: CSAGRPPRTDTQYF. The CDR3, as DNA: TGCAGTGCTGGAAGGCCACCCCGCACAGATACGCAGTATTTT. The rearrangement joins TRBV20-1 to TRBJ2-3; D is ambiguous. Per the germline V gene, CDR1 is DFQATT and CDR2 is SNEGSKA (reference sequence). The germline V and J ends were trimmed by 5 bases and 1 base, with 13 bases remaining between them. The CDR3 is 14 amino acids.

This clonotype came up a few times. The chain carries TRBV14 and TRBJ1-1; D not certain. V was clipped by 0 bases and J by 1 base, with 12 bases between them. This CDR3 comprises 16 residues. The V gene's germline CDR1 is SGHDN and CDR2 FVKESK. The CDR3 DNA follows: TGTGCCAGCAGCCAAGATCTTCTCTGGTCGAACACTGAAGCTTTCTTT. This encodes CASSQDLLWSNTEAFF.

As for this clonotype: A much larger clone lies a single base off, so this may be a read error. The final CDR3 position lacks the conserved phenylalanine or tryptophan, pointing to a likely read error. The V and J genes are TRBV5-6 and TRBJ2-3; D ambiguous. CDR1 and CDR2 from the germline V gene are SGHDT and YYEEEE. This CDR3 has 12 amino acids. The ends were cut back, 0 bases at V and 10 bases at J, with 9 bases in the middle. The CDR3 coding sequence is TGTGCCAGCAGCTTGGATCTATCTCCGCAGTATTAT. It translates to CASSLDLSPQYY.

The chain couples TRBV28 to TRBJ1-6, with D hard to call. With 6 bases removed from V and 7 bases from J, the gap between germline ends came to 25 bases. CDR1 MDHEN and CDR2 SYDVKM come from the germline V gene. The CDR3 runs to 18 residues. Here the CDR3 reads CASSSDHQWGGANSPLHF. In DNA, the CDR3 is TGTGCCAGCAGCTCCGATCATCAATGGGGAGGCGCGAATTCACCCCTCCACTTT.

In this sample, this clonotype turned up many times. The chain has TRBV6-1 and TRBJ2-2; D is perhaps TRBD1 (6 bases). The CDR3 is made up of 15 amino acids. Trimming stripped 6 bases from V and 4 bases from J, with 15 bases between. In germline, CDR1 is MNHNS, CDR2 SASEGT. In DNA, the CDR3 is TGTGCCAGCAGAAAGACAGGTCTCTTCACCGGGGAGCTGTTTTTT. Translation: CASRKTGLFTGELFF.

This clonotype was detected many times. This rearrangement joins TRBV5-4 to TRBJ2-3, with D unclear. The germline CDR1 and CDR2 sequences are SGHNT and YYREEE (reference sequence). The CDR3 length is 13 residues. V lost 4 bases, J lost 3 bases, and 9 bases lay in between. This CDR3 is CASSNKVTDTQYF. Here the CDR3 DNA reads TGTGCCAGCAGCAACAAGGTAACAGATACGCAGTATTTT.

The CDR3 bases are TGTGCCAGCAGCAACGACAGGGGGCCCTATGGCTACACCTTC. Its protein is CASSNDRGPYGYTF. V is TRBV9 and J is TRBJ1-2; 10 positions agree with TRBD1. Trimming removed 4 bases from V and 4 bases from J; junction bases left unmatched: 4. Germline-derived CDR1 and CDR2 are SGDLS and YYNGEE. This CDR3 contains 14 residues.

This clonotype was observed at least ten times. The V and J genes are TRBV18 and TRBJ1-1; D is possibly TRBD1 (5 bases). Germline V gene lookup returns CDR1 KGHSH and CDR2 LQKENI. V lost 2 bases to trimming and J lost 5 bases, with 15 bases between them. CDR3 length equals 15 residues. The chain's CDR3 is CASSPVDTEGTEAFF. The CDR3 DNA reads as TGTGCCAGCTCACCAGTGGACACGGAGGGGACTGAAGCTTTCTTT.

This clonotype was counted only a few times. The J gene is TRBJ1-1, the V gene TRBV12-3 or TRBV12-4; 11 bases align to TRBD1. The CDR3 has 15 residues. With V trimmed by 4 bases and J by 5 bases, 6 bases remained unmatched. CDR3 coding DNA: TGTGCCAGCAGTTCTACCGGGACAGGGGGGACTGAAGCTTTCTTT. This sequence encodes CASSSTGTGGTEAFF.

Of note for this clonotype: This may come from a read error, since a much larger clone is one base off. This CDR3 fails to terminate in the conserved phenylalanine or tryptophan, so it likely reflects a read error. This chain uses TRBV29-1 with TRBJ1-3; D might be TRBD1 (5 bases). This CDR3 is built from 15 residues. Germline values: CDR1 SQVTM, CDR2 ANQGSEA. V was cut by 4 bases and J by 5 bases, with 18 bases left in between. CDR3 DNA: TGCAGCGTTGCCCCTGGGGCAGGGAGTCGAAACACCATATATCTT. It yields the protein CSVAPGAGSRNTIYL.

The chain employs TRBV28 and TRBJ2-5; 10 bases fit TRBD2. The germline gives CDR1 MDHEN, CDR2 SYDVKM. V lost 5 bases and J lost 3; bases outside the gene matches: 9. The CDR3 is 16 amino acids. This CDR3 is CASSPSGGPREETQYF. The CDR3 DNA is TGTGCCAGCAGTCCTAGCGGGGGACCGAGAGAAGAGACCCAGTACTTC. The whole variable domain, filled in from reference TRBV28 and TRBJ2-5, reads DVKVTQSSRYLVKRTGEKVFLECVQDMDHENMFWYRQDPGLGLRLIYFSYDVKMKEKGDIPEGYSVSREKKERFSLILESASTNQTSMYLCASSPSGGPREETQYFGPGTRLLVL.